Detailed here is one TCR beta chain. The antigen is not known. The sample's time point: week 35, safety follow-up. Vaccination comprised doses that each held 300 ug of mutant IDH1 20-mer peptide, plus topical imiquimod. During weeks 1, 3, 5, 7, 11, 15, 19 and 23, patients received eight vaccinations. This sample was included in a study of a mutant IDH1 vaccine in newly diagnosed glioma. About the study: Patients began vaccination 4-6 weeks after radiotherapy alone, or with temozolomide cycles.

TCRdb's table, derived via immunoSEQ multiplex PCR, lists solely in-frame clones and lacks some. The repertoire holds about 32,000 clones, with 80% to 85% as singletons. Germline V CDR1 and CDR2: SNHLY, FYNNEI. This CDR3 spans 14 amino acids. V lost 6 bases to trimming and J lost 7 bases; unmatched junction nucleotides: 9. General study results and limits: Pseudoprogression appears to have had no connection to changes in top peripheral T cell clonotypes.

The starting material was PBMCs, obtained from a glioma patient whose treatment included an IDH1 peptide vaccine. This clonotype was obtained from a woman in her late teens or twenties with glioma. The chain is built from TRBV2 and TRBJ1-5; 7 nucleotides match TRBD1. In nucleotides, the CDR3 is TGTGCCAGCAGGAAGACGCAGGGGGTCCAGCCCCAGCATTTT. This encodes CASRKTQGVQPQHF.